This passage covers 18 T cell receptor beta chains from one sample sequenced in a study of T cell responses to AZD1222 COVID-19 vaccine. Sequencing was performed with immunoSEQ multiplex PCR; in TCRdb, only in-frame clones are kept and a portion is missing. In the table there are 150,000 to 200,000 clones, 90% to 95% of which are singletons. The source was peripheral blood, collected 28 days after the second dose of the MenACWY control vaccine. The source is an adult who received the MenACWY meningococcal vaccine as a control.

The chain is built from TRBV19 and TRBJ2-7; D is undetermined. CDR1 LNHDA and CDR2 SQIVND come from the germline V gene (reference sequence). The CDR3 contains 13 residues. The V end was cut by 2 bases, the J end by 5 bases, with 10 bases between. CDR3 in DNA: TGTGCCAGTAGTATACGAAGGTCCCACGAGCAGTACTTC. Amino acids: CASSIRRSHEQYF. The full variable domain, rest sourced from reference TRBV19 and TRBJ2-7, is DGGITQSPKYLFRKEGQNVTLSCEQNLNHDAMYWYRQDPGQGLRLIYYSQIVNDFQKGDIAEGYSVSREKKESFPLTVTSAQKNPTAFYLCASSIRRSHEQYFGPGTRLTVT.

As regards this clone: At one end the junction does not follow the germline gene, possibly because of a read error. The chain combines TRBV5-1 with TRBJ2-7, with TRBD2 matching 8 bases. CDR1 and CDR2 (germline): SGHRS, YFSETQ. The length of the CDR3 is 14 residues. The CDR3 sequence: CARSPGGGRGEQYF. CDR3 bases: TGCGCCCGCAGCCCCGGGGGGGGGAGGGGGGAGCAGTACTTC.

The chain combines TRBV5-1 with TRBJ1-2; 10 nucleotides agree with TRBD1. The CDR3 contains 12 residues. Germline CDR1 and CDR2: SGHRS and YFSETQ. V dropped 4 bases and J dropped 12; count of bases not matched to a gene: 6. The chain's CDR3 is CASSRDRGVNTF. The DNA for the CDR3 is TGCGCCAGCAGCAGGGACAGGGGCGTGAACACCTTC.

This clone was picked up one time. This chain links TRBV29-1 with TRBJ1-3; D unresolved. The CDR3 runs to 13 residues. Deletions cut 7 bases from V and 3 bases from J, with 13 bases between. Per the germline V gene, CDR1 is SQVTM and CDR2 is ANQGSEA. Here the CDR3 reads CSGQLGDGNTIYF. The CDR3 DNA reads TGCAGCGGCCAACTCGGGGATGGAAACACCATATATTTT.

The rearrangement links TRBV11-3 to TRBJ2-1; 8 bases are a match to TRBD2. The CDR3 is made up of 17 amino acids. With 3 bases clipped from V and 3 bases from J, the junction kept 10 bases outside the gene matches. CDR1 is SGHNT, CDR2 YENEEA, per germline. CDR3 nucleotides: TGTGCCAGCAGCTTTAGCTCTAGGACTAGCTTCTACAATGAGCAGTTCTTC. Translation gives CASSFSSRTSFYNEQFF.

As regards this clone: This specimen includes other DNA sequences encoding the same CDR3. The rearrangement uses TRBV5-1 and TRBJ1-1; 7 bases fit TRBD1. Germline V CDR1 and CDR2: SGHRS, YFSETQ. The CDR3 has 14 residues. Trimming took 4 bases from V and 2 from J; bases not matched to a gene: 5. The CDR3 DNA sequence: TGCGCCAGCAGCCTTGGGACAGCTAACACTGAAGCTTTCTTT. Protein product: CASSLGTANTEAFF.

The genes are TRBV11-2 and TRBJ2-7; D could derive from TRBD1 or TRBD2 (5 bases each). Trimming stripped 5 bases from V and 3 bases from J, with 14 bases between. From germline, CDR1 is SGHAT and CDR2 FQNNGV. The CDR3 covers 14 residues. CDR3 amino acids: CASSLVGTLYEQYF. In DNA, the CDR3 is TGTGCCAGCAGCCTAGTGGGGACCCTCTACGAGCAGTACTTC.

This chain joins TRBV20-1 and TRBJ2-7; D is undetermined. The CDR3 runs to 12 residues. V was clipped by 3 bases and J by 1 base, with 7 bases between them. Germline loops: CDR1 DFQATT, CDR2 SNEGSKA (reference sequence). CDR3 DNA: TGCAGTGCTAGTTCTAGATCCTACGAGCAGTACTTC. Translating gives CSASSRSYEQYF.

The chain carries TRBV30 and TRBJ1-1, with TRBD1 identical over 7 bases. The CDR3 is made up of 13 amino acids. Unmatched junction bases numbered 5, after V lost 3 bases and J lost 4 bases. CDR1 GTSNPN and CDR2 SVGIG come from the germline V gene (reference sequence). This chain's CDR3 is CAWSYRGGTEAFF. For the CDR3, the DNA is TGTGCCTGGAGCTACAGGGGAGGCACTGAAGCTTTCTTT. The whole variable domain, filled in from reference TRBV30 and TRBJ1-1, reads SQTIHQWPATLVQPVGSPLSLECTVEGTSNPNLYWYRQAAGRGLQLLFYSVGIGQISSEVPQNLSASRPQDRQFILSSKKLLLSDSGFYLCAWSYRGGTEAFFGQGTRLTVV.

This sequence joins TRBV29-1 and TRBJ1-3, with D tentatively TRBD1 (5 bases). Germline assignment: CDR1 SQVTM and CDR2 ANQGSEA. The length of the CDR3 is 14 residues. The germline V and J ends were trimmed by 6 bases and 3 bases, with 15 bases remaining between them. CDR3 sequence (DNA): TGCAGCGTGTGGGGAGGGGTTTTTGGAAACACCATATATTTT. This codes for CSVWGGVFGNTIYF.

The DNA of the CDR3 is TGTGCCAGCAGCTTGGAAAGTGTGTGGTTCGATGGCTACACCTTC. Its protein is CASSLESVWFDGYTF. V usage is TRBV5-5 and J usage is TRBJ1-2; D not resolved. Trimming shortened V by 0 bases and J by 6 bases, and 15 bases separated the two germline ends. The CDR3 is 15 residues long. Germline V gene data show CDR1 as SGHKS and CDR2 as YYEKEE (reference sequence).

V is TRBV3-1 (or the pseudogene TRBV3-2) and J is TRBJ2-2; no reliable D call. Trimming cost V 8 bases and J 6 bases, with 10 bases left between them. This CDR3 comprises 12 residues. Germline loops: CDR1 LGHDT, CDR2 YNNKEL (reference sequence). CDR3 loop: CASHLGSGELFF. The CDR3, as DNA: TGTGCCAGCCACCTCGGGTCCGGGGAGCTGTTTTTT.

The J gene is TRBJ2-7, the V gene TRBV7-2; tentatively, D is TRBD2 (5 bases). V lost 3 bases, J lost 2 bases, and 11 bases lay in between. Germline values: CDR1 SGHTA, CDR2 FQGNSA. The CDR3 has 14 residues. CDR3: CASSLTLVPYEQYF. The DNA for the CDR3 is TGTGCCAGCAGCTTGACACTAGTCCCCTACGAGCAGTACTTC.

In this sample, this clone turned up once. The gene calls are TRBV28 and TRBJ2-7; 9 bases are a match to TRBD1. The V gene's germline CDR1 is MDHEN and CDR2 SYDVKM. This CDR3 spans 16 amino acids. Losses at the gene ends were 5 bases for V and 2 bases for J; bases not matched to a gene: 10. The CDR3 DNA is TGTGCCAGCAGTGTGACAGGGGGGTCGGGAGCCTACGAGCAGTACTTC. As protein: CASSVTGGSGAYEQYF.

The chain is built from TRBV11-3 and TRBJ1-4; D remains ambiguous. Deletions cut 3 bases from V and 8 bases from J, with 10 bases between. The length of the CDR3 is 13 residues. CDR1 and CDR2 (germline): SGHNT, YENEEA. The CDR3 reads CASSFALGEKLFF. The DNA of the CDR3 is TGTGCCAGCAGCTTCGCCCTGGGGGAAAAACTGTTTTTT.

The CDR3 DNA follows: TGTGCCAGCAGCTTACTCTTGGGGGGGCGCGGACCCCTCCACTTT. Translation: CASSLLLGGRGPLHF. The gene calls are TRBV11-2 and TRBJ1-6; tentative D call: TRBD1 (6 bases). The germline gives CDR1 SGHAT, CDR2 FQNNGV. CDR3 size: 15 residues. Trimming left V 2 bases short and J 12 bases short, with 17 bases between.

J is TRBJ2-7 and V is TRBV20-1; 9 nucleotides agree with TRBD1. V shed 3 bases and J 4 bases; nucleotides not matched to a gene: 10. The CDR3 is 15 residues long. In germline, CDR1 is DFQATT, CDR2 SNEGSKA (reference sequence). DNA of the CDR3: TGCAGTGCTAGTAAAATCCCTGGGACAGGGTACGAGCAGTACTTC. It translates to CSASKIPGTGYEQYF.

This rearrangement joins TRBV2 to TRBJ2-7; 8 nucleotides agree with TRBD1. The V gene end was trimmed by 6 bases and the J gene end by 6 bases; junction bases not matched to a gene: 16. The CDR3 is 16 amino acids. Germline V gene lookup returns CDR1 SNHLY and CDR2 FYNNEI. DNA of the CDR3: TGTGCCAGCAGCTATAGTCGACAGGGGCCCACTGGCGAGCAGTACTTC. Protein sequence: CASSYSRQGPTGEQYF.